The clone carrying this TCR beta chain was seen only once. No antigen is known for it. The entry originates in a study of T cell clonotyping in hematopoietic cell transplantation. At the level of the study: Recipient samples before transplant were obtained post-cytoreduction. Study-level findings and limits: At the given depth, recipient repertoires were over 95% de novo clonotypes. Pathologically expanded recipient clonotypes increased progressively from day 30 to day 180 as diversity fell.

The time point denotes: recipient sample about 28 days before transplant, after cytoreduction. Samples: about 28 days before transplant, then days 30, 100 and 180 after. The V and J ends lost 1 base and 1 base respectively, with 4 bases between them. Germline assignment: CDR1 SGHTA and CDR2 FQGNSA. This CDR3 is built from 13 residues. The assay was immunoSEQ multiplex PCR, and TCRdb's table has in-frame clones only and misses some. The table has some 35,000 clones, roughly 94% seen once; the top ten hold roughly 1.5%. Sample: peripheral blood mononuclear cells, taken before stem cell transplant. This chain joins TRBV7-2 and TRBJ1-1; D gene uncertain. This receptor was taken from a man aged 35-49 years with chronic myeloid leukemia. Some clones in this sample may be carry-over from other donors' samples. The CDR3 protein is CASSLVGNTEAFF. The DNA for the CDR3 is TGTGCCAGCAGCTTAGTAGGGAACACTGAAGCTTTCTTT.